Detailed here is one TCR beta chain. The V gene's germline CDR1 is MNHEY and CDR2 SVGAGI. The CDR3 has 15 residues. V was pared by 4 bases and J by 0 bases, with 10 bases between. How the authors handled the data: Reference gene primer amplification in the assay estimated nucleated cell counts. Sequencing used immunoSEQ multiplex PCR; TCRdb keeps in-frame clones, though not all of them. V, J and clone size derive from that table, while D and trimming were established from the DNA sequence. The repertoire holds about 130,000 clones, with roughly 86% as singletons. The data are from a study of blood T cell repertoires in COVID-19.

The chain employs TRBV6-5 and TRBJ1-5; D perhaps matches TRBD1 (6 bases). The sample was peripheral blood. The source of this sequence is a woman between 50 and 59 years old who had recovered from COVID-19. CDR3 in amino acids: CASSLGQHSNQPQHF. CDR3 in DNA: TGTGCCAGCAGTTTAGGACAGCATAGCAATCAGCCCCAGCATTTT.